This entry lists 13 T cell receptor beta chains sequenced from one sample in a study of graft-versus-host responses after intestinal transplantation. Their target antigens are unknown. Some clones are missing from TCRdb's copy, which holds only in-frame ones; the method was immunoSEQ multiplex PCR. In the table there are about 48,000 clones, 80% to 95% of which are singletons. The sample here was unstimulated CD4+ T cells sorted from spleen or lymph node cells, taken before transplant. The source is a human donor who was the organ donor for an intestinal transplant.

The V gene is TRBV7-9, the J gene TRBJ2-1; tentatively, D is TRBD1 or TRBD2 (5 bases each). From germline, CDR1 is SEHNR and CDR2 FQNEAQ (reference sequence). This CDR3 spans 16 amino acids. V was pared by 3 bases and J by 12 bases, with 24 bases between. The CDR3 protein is CASSLFVGDGSSRQFF. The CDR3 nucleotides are TGTGCCAGCAGCTTGTTCGTAGGGGACGGATCATCCCGGCAGTTCTTC.

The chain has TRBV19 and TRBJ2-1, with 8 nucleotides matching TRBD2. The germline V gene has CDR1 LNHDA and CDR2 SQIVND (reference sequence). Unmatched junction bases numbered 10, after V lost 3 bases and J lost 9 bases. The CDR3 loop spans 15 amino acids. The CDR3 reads CASSMKGLVDAEQFF. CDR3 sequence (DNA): TGTGCCAGTAGTATGAAGGGACTAGTTGATGCTGAGCAGTTCTTC.

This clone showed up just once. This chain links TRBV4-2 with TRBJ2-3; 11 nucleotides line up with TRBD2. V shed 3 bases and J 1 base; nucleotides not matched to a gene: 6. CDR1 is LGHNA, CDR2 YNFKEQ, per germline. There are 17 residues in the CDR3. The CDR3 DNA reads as TGTGCCAGCAGCCATCACCGGGGACTAGCGGGCACAGATACGCAGTATTTT. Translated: CASSHHRGLAGTDTQYF.

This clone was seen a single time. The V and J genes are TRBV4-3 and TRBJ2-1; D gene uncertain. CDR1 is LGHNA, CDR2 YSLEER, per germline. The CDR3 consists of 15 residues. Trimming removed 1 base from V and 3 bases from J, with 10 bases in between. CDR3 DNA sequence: TGCGCCAGCAGCCAAGTCCCGGGTTTCTACAATGAGCAGTTCTTC. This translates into CASSQVPGFYNEQFF.

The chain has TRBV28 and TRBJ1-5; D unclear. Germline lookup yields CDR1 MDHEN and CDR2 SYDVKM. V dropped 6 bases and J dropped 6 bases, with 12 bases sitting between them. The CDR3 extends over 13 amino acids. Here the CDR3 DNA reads TGTGCCAGCAGCCTCCCGGTCGGTCAGCCCCAGCATTTT. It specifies CASSLPVGQPQHF.

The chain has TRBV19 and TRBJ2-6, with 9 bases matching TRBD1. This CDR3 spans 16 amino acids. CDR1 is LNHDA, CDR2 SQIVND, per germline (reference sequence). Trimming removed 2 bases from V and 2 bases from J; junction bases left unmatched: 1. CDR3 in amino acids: CASSIRTGAGANVLTF. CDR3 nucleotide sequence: TGTGCCAGTAGTATACGGACAGGGGCTGGGGCCAACGTCCTGACTTTC.

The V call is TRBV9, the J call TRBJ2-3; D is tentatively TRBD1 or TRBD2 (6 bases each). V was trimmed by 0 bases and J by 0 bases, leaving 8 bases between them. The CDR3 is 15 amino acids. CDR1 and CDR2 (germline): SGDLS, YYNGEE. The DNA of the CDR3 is TGTGCCAGCAGCGTAGGGGGGGCTAGCACAGATACGCAGTATTTT. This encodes CASSVGGASTDTQYF.

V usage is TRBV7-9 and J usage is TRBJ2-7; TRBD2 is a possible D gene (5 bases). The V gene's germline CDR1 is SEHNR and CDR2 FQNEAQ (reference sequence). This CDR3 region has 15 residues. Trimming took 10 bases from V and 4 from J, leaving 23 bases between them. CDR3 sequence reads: CATLRFEGASYEQYF. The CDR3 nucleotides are TGTGCCACCCTGAGGTTCGAGGGCGCCTCTTACGAGCAGTACTTC.

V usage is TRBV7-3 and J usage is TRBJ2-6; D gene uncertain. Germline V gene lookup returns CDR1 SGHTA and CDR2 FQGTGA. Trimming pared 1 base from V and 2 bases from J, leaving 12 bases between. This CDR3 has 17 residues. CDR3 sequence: CASSLIPHLAGANVLTF. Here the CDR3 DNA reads TGTGCCAGCAGCTTAATACCGCACCTAGCTGGGGCCAACGTCCTGACTTTC.

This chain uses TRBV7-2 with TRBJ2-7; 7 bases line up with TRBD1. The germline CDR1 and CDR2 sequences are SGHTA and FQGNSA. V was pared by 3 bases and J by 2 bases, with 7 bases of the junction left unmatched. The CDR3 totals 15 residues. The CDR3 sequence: CASSFGWDRTYEQYF. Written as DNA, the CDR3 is TGTGCCAGCAGCTTTGGTTGGGACAGAACCTACGAGCAGTACTTC.

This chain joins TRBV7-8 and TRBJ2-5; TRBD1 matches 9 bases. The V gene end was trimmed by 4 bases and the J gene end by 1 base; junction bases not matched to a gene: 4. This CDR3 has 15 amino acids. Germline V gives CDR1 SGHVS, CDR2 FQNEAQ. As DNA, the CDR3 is TGTGCCAGCAGCTCAGACAGGGGGAGCCAAGAGACCCAGTACTTC. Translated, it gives CASSSDRGSQETQYF.

The CDR3 region has the DNA TGCGCCAGCAGCCAAGAAGGGCGGGGTAGCACAGATACGCAGTATTTT. Translating it yields CASSQEGRGSTDTQYF. The J gene is TRBJ2-3, the V gene TRBV4-3; the D gene is possibly TRBD2 (6 bases). CDR1 and CDR2 (germline): LGHNA, YSLEER. The CDR3 sequence is 16 residues long. V lost 0 bases and J 0 bases, leaving 10 bases between the germline ends.

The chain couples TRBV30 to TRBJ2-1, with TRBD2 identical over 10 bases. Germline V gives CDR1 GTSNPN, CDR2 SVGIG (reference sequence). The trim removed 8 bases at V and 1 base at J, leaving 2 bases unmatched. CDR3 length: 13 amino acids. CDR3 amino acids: CARTSGSYNEQFF. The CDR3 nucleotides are TGTGCCCGGACTAGCGGTTCCTACAATGAGCAGTTCTTC. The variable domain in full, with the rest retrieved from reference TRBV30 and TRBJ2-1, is SQTIHQWPATLVQPVGSPLSLECTVEGTSNPNLYWYRQAAGRGLQLLFYSVGIGQISSEVPQNLSASRPQDRQFILSSKKLLLSDSGFYLCARTSGSYNEQFFGPGTRLTVL.